These 18 T cell receptor beta chains were sequenced from one sample in a study of blood T cell repertoires in COVID-19. Sequencing was performed with immunoSEQ multiplex PCR; in TCRdb, only in-frame clones are kept and a portion is missing. This sample has about 240,000 clones, with 86% found just once. The sequenced material came from peripheral blood. All receptors derive from an elderly man with acute or convalescent COVID-19.

This clone has more than one count but fewer than ten. The CDR3 nucleotides read TGTGCCAGCAGCCAAAGGGGACAGGGGAACGAGCAGTACTTC. Translation: CASSQRGQGNEQYF. V usage is TRBV4-2 and J usage is TRBJ2-7, with TRBD1 matching 10 bases. V was clipped by 2 bases and J by 5 bases; unmatched bases: 3. This CDR3 has 14 amino acids. Germline loops: CDR1 LGHNA, CDR2 YNFKEQ.

The chain links TRBV7-9 to TRBJ2-7; 11 positions match TRBD1. The CDR3 totals 15 residues. Trimming cost V 6 bases and J 4 bases; bases outside gene matches: 8. Germline lookup yields CDR1 SEHNR and CDR2 FQNEAQ (reference sequence). The CDR3 sequence is CASSHPGQGGYEQYF. CDR3 nucleotide sequence: TGTGCCAGCAGTCATCCGGGACAGGGGGGGTACGAGCAGTACTTC.

J is TRBJ2-7 and V is TRBV6-5, with D uncertain. CDR1 and CDR2 (germline): MNHEY, SVGAGI. The V gene lost 0 bases and the J gene lost 2 bases, with 8 bases spanning the gap. This CDR3 contains 14 residues. CDR3 sequence reads: CASSYSRGPYEQYF. The CDR3 DNA follows: TGTGCCAGCAGTTACTCGCGTGGGCCCTACGAGCAGTACTTC.

This chain connects TRBV5-6 to TRBJ1-6; 8 bases agree with TRBD1. V gave up 4 bases and J gave up 7 bases; unmatched junction bases: 4. The CDR3 sequence is 14 residues long. Germline CDR1 is SGHDT and CDR2 is YYEEEE. The CDR3 region has the DNA TGTGCCAGCAGCAGTCGGACAGGGAATTCACCCCTCCACTTT. Translation: CASSSRTGNSPLHF.

This chain links TRBV7-9 with TRBJ2-4; 8 bases line up with TRBD2. The CDR3 runs 15 residues. After removal of 4 bases from V and 3 bases from J, the junction contained 5 bases not matched to a gene. The germline V gene encodes CDR1 SEHNR and CDR2 FQNEAQ (reference sequence). CDR3 nucleotides: TGTGCCAGCAGCTCCGGGAGGGGAGACAAAAACATTCAGTACTTC. Amino acids: CASSSGRGDKNIQYF.

This clone has a single count. The CDR3 nucleotides are TGTGCCAGCAGCTATAGCGGGTTCACCTACGAGCAGTACTTC. Its translation is CASSYSGFTYEQYF. The chain links TRBV6-5 to TRBJ2-7; 7 bases are shared with TRBD2. Germline-derived CDR1 and CDR2 are MNHEY and SVGAGI. V was clipped by 6 bases and J by 2 bases; unmatched bases: 7. The CDR3 contains 14 residues.

V is TRBV7-6 and J is TRBJ2-5, with TRBD2 matching 8 bases. The junction had 9 bases not matched to a gene; V was cut back by 5 bases and J by 4 bases. The CDR3 loop spans 15 amino acids. Germline CDR1 reads SGHVS; CDR2 reads FNYEAQ. This chain's CDR3 is CASSQGGLAGETQYF. The DNA of the CDR3 is TGTGCCAGCAGCCAGGGCGGGCTAGCGGGAGAGACCCAGTACTTC.

The V and J genes are TRBV19 and TRBJ2-3; 8 bases map to TRBD2. V gave up 7 bases and J gave up 0 bases; unmatched junction bases: 15. The CDR3 length is 18 residues. Germline CDR1 LNHDA, CDR2 SQIVND (reference sequence). The DNA of the CDR3 is TGTGCCAGTACCCCTTTCAGCGGGGGAACCACTAGCACAGATACGCAGTATTTT. Encoded protein: CASTPFSGGTTSTDTQYF.

This clone was picked up one time. The chain joins TRBV27 to TRBJ1-6, with 7 bases aligning to TRBD1. The CDR3 spans 13 residues. Germline values: CDR1 MNHEY, CDR2 SMNVEV (reference sequence). V shed 6 bases, J shed 15 bases, and the junction held 11 bases outside the gene matches. CDR3 sequence: CASSLRVRDSLHF. In DNA form, the CDR3 reads TGTGCCAGCAGCCTACGCGTTAGGGACAGCCTCCACTTT.

The V and J genes are TRBV11-2 and TRBJ2-7; TRBD1 is a possible D gene (8 bases). Germline V lookup: CDR1 SGHAT, CDR2 FQNNGV. The CDR3 covers 18 residues. V shed 4 bases and J shed 5 bases, with 27 bases lying between them. In DNA, the CDR3 is TGTGCCAGCAGCTCCGGACAGGGTGCCTGGACTAGTCGCGACGAGCAGTACTTC. This sequence encodes CASSSGQGAWTSRDEQYF.

The rearrangement links TRBV12-5 to TRBJ2-3; 15 positions agree with TRBD2. This CDR3 has 20 residues. Per the germline V gene, CDR1 is LGHNT and CDR2 is FRNRAP. The V and J ends lost 6 bases and 6 bases, in that order; junction bases with no gene match: 19. CDR3 region: CASGSAGTSGRRPSMDTQYF. As DNA, the CDR3 is TGTGCTAGTGGATCAGCCGGGACTAGCGGGAGGCGTCCGAGCATGGATACGCAGTATTTT.

The chain carries TRBV9 and TRBJ2-2; tentative D call: TRBD2 (6 bases). Trimming shortened V by 0 bases and J by 6 bases, and 9 bases separated the two germline ends. This CDR3 region has 14 residues. Germline V lookup: CDR1 SGDLS, CDR2 YYNGEE. CDR3 DNA: TGTGCCAGCAGCGTAGGGGCGGGGCCCGGGGAGCTGTTTTTT. This translates into CASSVGAGPGELFF. The variable domain in full, with the rest retrieved from reference TRBV9 and TRBJ2-2, is DSGVTQTPKHLITATGQRVTLRCSPRSGDLSVYWYQQSLDQGLQFLIQYYNGEERAKGNILERFSAQQFPDLHSELNLSSLELGDSALYFCASSVGAGPGELFFGEGSRLTVL.

The CDR3 reads CASSIRTGANYGYTF. For the CDR3, the DNA is TGTGCCAGTAGTATAAGAACAGGGGCCAACTATGGCTACACCTTC. The chain recombines TRBV19 with TRBJ1-2; 7 nucleotides agree with TRBD1. Germline CDR1 is LNHDA and CDR2 is SQIVND (reference sequence). The trim removed 2 bases at V and 2 bases at J, leaving 5 bases unmatched. The CDR3 is 15 residues long.

V is TRBV4-1 and J is TRBJ2-2; D is ambiguous. CDR1 MGHRA and CDR2 YSYEKL come from the germline V gene. The V and J ends lost 4 bases and 0 bases respectively, with 6 bases between them. This CDR3 is 14 amino acids long. CDR3 DNA sequence: TGCGCCAGCAGCCCCTATGCGAACACCGGGGAGCTGTTTTTT. Its protein is CASSPYANTGELFF.

The chain has TRBV4-3 and TRBJ1-4, with 9 nucleotides matching TRBD1. The J segment lost 5 bases and the V segment lost 4 bases, leaving 5 bases of the junction unmatched. The CDR3 runs 15 residues. CDR1 and CDR2 (germline): LGHNA, YSLEER. The CDR3 protein is CASSLAGTGNEKLFF. The CDR3, as DNA: TGCGCCAGCAGCCTAGCCGGGACAGGGAATGAAAAACTGTTTTTT.

V usage is TRBV12-3 or TRBV12-4 and J usage is TRBJ2-5; TRBD2 aligns across 10 bases. The CDR3 sequence is 13 residues long. The junction had 0 bases not matched to a gene; V was cut back by 1 base and J by 7 bases. In DNA, the CDR3 is TGTGCCAGCAGTTTAGTAGCGGGGGGGACCCAGTACTTC. This encodes CASSLVAGGTQYF.

There are a few counts of this clone. V usage is TRBV21-1 and J usage is TRBJ2-2; the D call of TRBD1 is as the table states it, not checked on the DNA. TRBV21-1 is classified as a pseudogene. The CDR3 consists of 15 residues. CDR3 nucleotides: TGTGCCAGCAGCCTAACCCAGGGACACACAGGGGAGCTGTTTTTT. The encoded protein is CASSLTQGHTGELFF.

The rearrangement joins TRBV5-8 to TRBJ2-1; D might be TRBD1 (5 bases). Germline V gene sequence: CDR1 SGHTS, CDR2 YDEGEE. The ends were cut back, 4 bases at V and 8 bases at J, with 10 bases in the middle. The CDR3 is 12 residues long. The CDR3: CASSRVGDEQFF. DNA for the CDR3: TGTGCCAGCAGCCGGGTAGGGGATGAGCAGTTCTTC.